This T cell receptor (beta chain) was sequenced in a study of cytomegalovirus exposure and HLA in healthy donors. Overall study context: There were about 85 million unique TCRs (from HLA-typed donors) in an early data release. Broader study findings: A later analysis showed TCR association rates differing by HLA locus, peaking at DRB1 and lowest at HLA-C. Apart from CMV serostatus, no immune exposure information was available.

V lost 8 bases to trimming and J lost 0 bases, with 11 bases between them. This CDR3 region has 14 residues. Germline CDR1 is SGHTA and CDR2 is FQGNSA. It was with 60 Vbeta and 13 Jbeta primers that the PCR ran. In the original analysis: In a later analysis, the count reached some 73 million unique TCR beta chains, with roughly 12 million shared. Repertoires were generated with immunoSEQ multiplex PCR, while TCRdb's copy carries only in-frame clones and drops some. V, J and clone size are taken as reported in that table, and D and trimming were inferred from the DNA itself. The sample includes 100,000 to 150,000 clones. For this clone: Its antigen is not identified.

Material: PBMCs. This clonotype originated in a woman aged 40 to 50 in good health and CMV-seronegative. The genes are TRBV7-2 and TRBJ2-1; D ambiguous. CDR3 in DNA: TGTGCCAGCCGTTTGACTGGCTCCTACAATGAGCAGTTCTTC. Its protein product is CASRLTGSYNEQFF.